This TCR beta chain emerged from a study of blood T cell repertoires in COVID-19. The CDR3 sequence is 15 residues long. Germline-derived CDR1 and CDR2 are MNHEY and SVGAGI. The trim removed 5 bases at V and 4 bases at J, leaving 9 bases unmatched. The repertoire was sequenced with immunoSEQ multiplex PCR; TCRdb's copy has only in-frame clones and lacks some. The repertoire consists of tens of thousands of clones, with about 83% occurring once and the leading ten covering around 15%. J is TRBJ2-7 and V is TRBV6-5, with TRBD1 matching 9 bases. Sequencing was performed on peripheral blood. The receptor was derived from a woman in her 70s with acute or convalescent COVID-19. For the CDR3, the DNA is TGTGCCAGCAGTCCGGGACAGGGTTTTCGGTACGAGCAGTACGTC. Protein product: CASSPGQGFRYEQYV.